A selection of T cell receptor beta chains follows, all from one sample in a study of blood T cell repertoires in COVID-19. Here immunoSEQ multiplex PCR was the method, and the copy in TCRdb shows in-frame clones only, minus some. The table records hundreds of thousands of clones, approximately 85% of them present only once. What was sequenced was PBMCs or T cells enriched from blood (not recorded which). The receptor set was obtained from a woman aged 25-40 years who had recovered from COVID-19. Each CDR3 is given with its conserved first and last residue. The D gene is left open where the match is weak.

J gene,D gene,V gene,CDR3 protein,CDR3 DNA
TRBJ1-4,-,TRBV27,CASSGGREKLFF,TGTGCCAGCAGCGGGGGTAGGGAAAAACTGTTTTTT
TRBJ1-2,-,TRBV10-1,CASSLRRGGYTF,TGCGCCAGCAGTCTTCGACGCGGTGGCTACACCTTC
TRBJ1-1,-,TRBV7-8,CASSRDTSTEAFF,TGTGCCAGCAGCAGGGACACCTCTACTGAAGCTTTCTTT
TRBJ2-1,-,TRBV24-1,CATSDPSTTHRGSYNEQFF,TGTGCCACCAGTGATCCTTCAACGACCCACCGGGGATCCTACAATGAGCAGTTCTTC
TRBJ1-2,-,TRBV27,CASSLFGYGYTF,TGTGCCAGCAGTTTATTCGGCTATGGCTACACCTTC
TRBJ2-4,-,TRBV19,CASRGTLAKNIQYF,TGTGCCAGTAGGGGGACACTAGCCAAAAACATTCAGTACTTC
TRBJ1-5,TRBD1,TRBV10-1,CASLEGQGACGNQPQHF,TGCGCCAGCTTGGAGGGACAGGGGGCTTGTGGCAATCAGCCCCAGCATTTT
TRBJ1-6,-,TRBV7-8,CASSVGPTGYNSPLHF,TGTGCCAGCAGCGTGGGTCCTACAGGGTATAATTCACCCCTCCACTTT
TRBJ2-2,TRBD2,TRBV7-9,CASSSWITSGNTGELFF,TGTGCCAGCAGCTCATGGATCACTAGCGGGAACACCGGGGAGCTGTTTTTT
TRBJ2-7,-,TRBV12-3/TRBV12-4,CASSFYREQYF,TGTGCCAGCAGTTTCTACAGGGAGCAGTACTTC
TRBJ2-1,-,TRBV27,CASSPGGVGYNEQFF,TGTGCCAGCAGTCCCGGGGGAGTGGGTTACAATGAGCAGTTCTTC
TRBJ2-7,-,TRBV7-9,CASSLGGGVSSYEQYF,TGTGCCAGCAGCTTAGGTGGAGGGGTGAGCTCCTACGAGCAGTACTTC